This T cell receptor beta chain was documented in a study of OX40 agonist ivuxolimab in advanced cancers. Using immunoSEQ multiplex PCR, the repertoire was profiled, and TCRdb retains in-frame clones only, with some absent. This table holds under 70,000 clones, 86% found once. The receptor's source is an adult with an advanced solid tumor such as melanoma, head and neck, liver or kidney cancer. The material was CD4+ or CD8+ T cells sorted from blood, obtained in a trial of the OX40 agonist ivuxolimab.

CDR3 DNA sequence: TGTGCCAGCTCACCAGGGGTTTCCAGGGAGCAGTACTTC. Translated: CASSPGVSREQYF. The chain couples TRBV18 to TRBJ2-7; D gene unclear. CDR3 length: 13 amino acids. Trimming removed 2 bases from V and 7 bases from J, with 12 bases in between. The germline V gene encodes CDR1 KGHSH and CDR2 LQKENI.